Listed below are T cell receptor beta chains from one sample, sequenced in a study of T cells in Graves' hyperthyroidism and ophthalmopathy. TCRdb processed the multiplex PCR reads anew with MiXCR; each CDR3 protein has one entry. The data hold roughly 700,000 distinct CDR3 sequences, with about 35% observed a single time. Sample: blood. These TCRs come from a woman in her forties with Graves' hyperthyroidism. Both conserved end residues are part of each CDR3. Each record gives: clone size, J gene, V gene, CDR3 length, CDR3 protein. Some rows have no size entry. The others give once, few or many, or a class for an expanded clone.

NA TRBJ2-7 TRBV5-1 15 CASSTGTGHSYEQYF
NA TRBJ1-1 TRBV19 14 CASSPTRGNTEAFF
many TRBJ1-1 TRBV7-6 14 CASSPVGGNTEAFF
once TRBJ1-1 TRBV4-1 15 CASRMKKKTDAEAFF
NA TRBJ1-1 TRBV20-1 15 CSPPLTGQGYTEAFF
many TRBJ1-4 TRBV7-2 17 CASRPVGVGADNEKLFF
many TRBJ1-1 TRBV6-1 10 CASSDPEAFF
NA TRBJ1-1 TRBV29-1 13 CSVRRQKNTEAFF
NA TRBJ1-5 TRBV7-7 16 CASSLDTSSVQETQHF
NA TRBJ1-5 TRBV6-5 15 CASSEQRDSNQPQHF
few TRBJ2-5 TRBV7-8 15 CASSQDPLGQETQYF
many TRBJ1-1 TRBV7-9 14 CASSRQGPSTEAFF
NA TRBJ1-4 TRBV10-3 17 CASSPLGLTSTNEKLFF
few TRBJ1-6 TRBV12-3/TRBV12-4 13 CASSSDIREPLHF
NA TRBJ2-5 TRBV2 15 CASSEGTGAGETQYF
many TRBJ1-2 TRBV20-1 15 CSARDRTASNYGYTF
few TRBJ1-2 TRBV10-3 14 CAISDEGGGYGYTF
NA TRBJ1-5 TRBV5-6 15 CAGTPGTGTVQPQHF
NA TRBJ1-2 TRBV6-2/TRBV6-3 14 CASSYEGARYGYTF
NA TRBJ2-7 TRBV20-1 15 CSARDAHVRSYEQYF
NA TRBJ2-5 TRBV29-1 14 CSLQQTSGSETQYF
NA TRBJ2-3 TRBV7-2 12 CASSDTTFSQYF
few TRBJ1-4 TRBV19 13 CASTKGRSEKLFF
few TRBJ1-4 TRBV11-2 13 CASSLRGGEKLFF
NA TRBJ1-2 TRBV12-3/TRBV12-4 14 CAIHGTGFPYGYTF
NA TRBJ1-2 TRBV29-1 12 CSLAGVVYGYTF